The 25 T cell receptor beta chains below all came from one sample that was sequenced in a study of CXCR3-negative and CXCR3-positive naive CD8 T cells. The study's findings and limits: For CXCR3-positive naive cells, TRB CDR3s were more hydrophobic than those of CXCR3-negative naive cells.

Which antigens these TCRs recognize remains unknown. Preparation of TRB cDNA libraries relied on 5' RACE carrying UMI labels. TCRdb reprocessed the 5' RACE reads and reports one entry per CDR3 protein, with no DNA. This sample carries 150,000 to 180,000 distinct CDR3 sequences, with 0.45% to 0.6% going to the ten biggest clones. Sequenced input: naive CXCR3+ CD8+ T cells from blood. Subset denoted: CD45RO-CCR7+CD27+CD95- naive CD8+ T cells expressing CXCR3 (TNR3+). The source is a human donor in good health. Some clones in this sample may be carry-over from other donors' samples.

The rearrangement joins TRBV5-1 to TRBJ2-7. The CDR3 spans 16 residues. Germline V gene lookup returns CDR1 SGHRS and CDR2 YFSETQ. The chain's CDR3 is CASSLPLDGSSYEQYF. The entire variable domain, with the rest obtained from reference TRBV5-1 and TRBJ2-7, is as follows: KAGVTQTPRYLIKTRGQQVTLSCSPISGHRSVSWYQQTPGQGLQFLFEYFSETQRNKGNFPGRFSGRQFSNSRSEMNVSTLELGDSALYLCASSLPLDGSSYEQYFGPGTRLTVT.

V is TRBV29-1 and J is TRBJ2-7. CDR1 and CDR2 (germline): SQVTM, ANQGSEA. The CDR3 runs 13 residues. This chain's CDR3 is CSVGSQGSHEQYF.

The rearrangement uses TRBV29-1 and TRBJ2-7; there is no DNA to check the TCRdb D call of TRBD1. Germline CDR1 is SQVTM and CDR2 is ANQGSEA. The CDR3 consists of 16 residues. The CDR3 is CSVLEAGREGTYEQYF.

The gene calls are TRBV3-1 and TRBJ2-5; the D call of TRBD1 rests on TCRdb alone, since no DNA is present to check it. This CDR3 region has 18 residues. Germline lookup yields CDR1 LGHDT and CDR2 YNNKEL (reference sequence). The CDR3 sequence is CASSLTLRDRVGQETQYF.

The rearrangement uses TRBV7-9 and TRBJ1-3; lacking DNA, the TRBD1 call made by TCRdb goes unchecked. The germline V gene encodes CDR1 SEHNR and CDR2 FQNEAQ (reference sequence). CDR3 length: 17 residues. The CDR3 loop reads CASGSETGTSSGNTIYF.

This CDR3 is CASRATGALAKNIQYF. The chain joins TRBV12-3 or TRBV12-4 to TRBJ2-4; TCRdb outputs TRBD1, but without DNA this stays unchecked. This CDR3 contains 16 residues.

CDR3 sequence reads: CASFLTLGRETDTQYF. The gene calls are TRBV12-3 or TRBV12-4 and TRBJ2-3; as DNA is missing, the TRBD1 call by TCRdb cannot be tested. The CDR3 totals 16 residues.

V usage is TRBV21-1 and J usage is TRBJ1-1; the TCRdb D gene call, TRBD1, has no DNA to confirm it. TRBV21-1 is annotated as a pseudogene. The CDR3 is 15 residues long. The CDR3 region is CASSRAGTVNTEAFF.

The V gene is TRBV4-3, the J gene TRBJ1-6; TCRdb outputs TRBD1, but without DNA this stays unchecked. From germline, CDR1 is LGHNA and CDR2 YSLEER. The length of the CDR3 is 16 residues. The CDR3 spells CASSQDGQGGYSPLHF.

The V and J genes are TRBV7-6 and TRBJ1-1; TCRdb selects TRBD1, and the lack of DNA leaves this call unchecked. The germline V gene encodes CDR1 SGHVS and CDR2 FNYEAQ. CDR3 length: 16 residues. CDR3 amino acids: CASSLDSGRGVVEAFF.

The gene calls are TRBV11-2 and TRBJ2-7; there is no DNA to check the TCRdb D call of TRBD2. Germline V gives CDR1 SGHAT, CDR2 FQNNGV. This CDR3 is 14 amino acids long. This CDR3 is CASSLAAGAYEQYF.

The chain is built from TRBV27 and TRBJ2-7; TCRdb's assignment of TRBD2 cannot be checked, as there is no DNA. This CDR3 comprises 16 residues. Germline CDR1 reads MNHEY; CDR2 reads SMNVEV (reference sequence). The CDR3 protein is CASSPSWLAGLYEQYF.

The rearrangement uses TRBV20-1 and TRBJ2-7; TCRdb indicates TRBD1, and absent DNA this call remains unverified. Per the germline V gene, CDR1 is DFQATT and CDR2 is SNEGSKA (reference sequence). This CDR3 is 16 amino acids long. This CDR3 reads CSATFLTGTDPYEQYF.

The J gene is TRBJ1-3, the V gene TRBV20-1; TCRdb lists TRBD1, though no DNA is available to test this call. Looked up from germline, CDR1 is DFQATT and CDR2 is SNEGSKA (reference sequence). The CDR3 consists of 15 residues. The chain's CDR3 is CSARDGTGAGNTIYF.

The J gene is TRBJ2-4, the V gene TRBV15; TCRdb picks TRBD1, but there is no DNA to check that call. The CDR3 spans 15 residues. Germline values: CDR1 LNHNV, CDR2 YYDKDF (reference sequence). The CDR3 here is CATSSDRTGKNIQYF.

V gene TRBV4-3 combines with J gene TRBJ2-7; the D call of TRBD1 rests on TCRdb alone, since no DNA is present to check it. The CDR3 runs 16 residues. In germline, CDR1 is LGHNA, CDR2 YSLEER. The CDR3 sequence: CASSQESGQRGYEQYF.

CDR3: CASSLVSGQQKETQYF. J is TRBJ2-5 and V is TRBV5-1; TCRdb calls TRBD1, which cannot be checked without DNA. The length of the CDR3 is 16 residues. CDR1 is SGHRS, CDR2 YFSETQ, per germline.

The rearrangement joins TRBV9 to TRBJ2-7. Germline loops: CDR1 SGDLS, CDR2 YYNGEE. CDR3 length: 13 residues. CDR3 sequence: CASSVGDWGEQYF.

The rearrangement links TRBV18 to TRBJ2-7. The CDR3 has 12 amino acids. The germline V gene encodes CDR1 KGHSH and CDR2 LQKENI. CDR3 amino acids: CASSTGSYEQYF.

This chain links TRBV4-2 with TRBJ2-7. In germline, CDR1 is LGHNA, CDR2 YNFKEQ. The CDR3 covers 13 residues. The CDR3 sequence is CASSHYSTYEQYF.

The chain carries TRBV29-1 and TRBJ2-7; the D call of TRBD1 rests on TCRdb alone, since no DNA is present to check it. Looked up from germline, CDR1 is SQVTM and CDR2 is ANQGSEA. The CDR3 loop spans 14 amino acids. CDR3 in amino acids: CSVVSQGRSYEQYF.

V gene TRBV20-1 combines with J gene TRBJ2-3. The V gene's germline CDR1 is DFQATT and CDR2 SNEGSKA (reference sequence). This CDR3 has 12 residues. CDR3: CSARVSTDTQYF.

This chain joins TRBV11-3 and TRBJ2-1; TCRdb's D gene call, TRBD1, goes unchecked for lack of DNA. The germline gives CDR1 SGHNT, CDR2 YENEEA. There are 15 residues in the CDR3. This CDR3 reads CASSLGTGVYNEQFF.

The chain has TRBV11-1 and TRBJ2-7; TCRdb returns TRBD2, unconfirmable since there is no DNA. The V gene's germline CDR1 is SGHAT and CDR2 FQDESV (reference sequence). There are 17 residues in the CDR3. The CDR3 here is CASSDYSGLAGAYEQYF.

V gene TRBV5-1 combines with J gene TRBJ2-7; TCRdb designates TRBD1, a call that cannot be tested without DNA. CDR1 is SGHRS and CDR2 is YFSETQ in the germline V gene. This CDR3 contains 15 residues. CDR3 protein: CASSLEGGLVYEQYF.